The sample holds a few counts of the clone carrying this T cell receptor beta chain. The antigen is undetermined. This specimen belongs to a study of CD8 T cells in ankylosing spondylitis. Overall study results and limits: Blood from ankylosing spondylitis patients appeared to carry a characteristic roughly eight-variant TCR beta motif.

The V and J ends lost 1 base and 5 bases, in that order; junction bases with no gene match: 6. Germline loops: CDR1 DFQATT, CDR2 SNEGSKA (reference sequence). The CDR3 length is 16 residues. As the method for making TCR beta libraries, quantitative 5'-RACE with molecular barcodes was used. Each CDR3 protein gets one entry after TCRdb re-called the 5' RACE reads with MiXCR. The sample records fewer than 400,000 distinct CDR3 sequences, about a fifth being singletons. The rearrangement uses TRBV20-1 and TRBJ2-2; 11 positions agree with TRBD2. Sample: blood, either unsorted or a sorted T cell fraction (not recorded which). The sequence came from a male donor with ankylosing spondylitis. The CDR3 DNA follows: TGCAGTGCTAGAGGGCGACTAGCGGGATCGACCGGGGAGCTGTTTTTT. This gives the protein CSARGRLAGSTGELFF.